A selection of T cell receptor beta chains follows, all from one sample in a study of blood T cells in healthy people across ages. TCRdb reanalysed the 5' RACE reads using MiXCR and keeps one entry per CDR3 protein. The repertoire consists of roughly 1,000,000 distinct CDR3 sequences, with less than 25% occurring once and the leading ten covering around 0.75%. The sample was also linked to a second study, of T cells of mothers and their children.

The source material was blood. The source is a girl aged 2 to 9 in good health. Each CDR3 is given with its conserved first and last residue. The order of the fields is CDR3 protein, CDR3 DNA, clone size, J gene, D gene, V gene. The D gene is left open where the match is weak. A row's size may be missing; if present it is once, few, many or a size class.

CDR3aa: CSVERAGAGRQYF
CDR3nt: TGCAGCGTTGAACGGGCGGGTGCGGGGAGGCAGTATTTT
abundance: few
j_gene: TRBJ2-3
d_gene: NA
v_gene: TRBV29-1

CDR3aa: CASSHTSGSGDTQYF
CDR3nt: TGTGCCAGCAGCCACACTAGCGGGAGTGGAGATACGCAGTATTTT
abundance: NA
j_gene: TRBJ2-3
d_gene: TRBD2
v_gene: TRBV11-2

CDR3aa: CASSEAAIVYGEQFF
CDR3nt: TGTGCCAGCAGTGAAGCGGCTATTGTCTACGGTGAGCAGTTCTTC
abundance: few
j_gene: TRBJ2-1
d_gene: NA
v_gene: TRBV2

CDR3aa: CASSFAGGNIQYF
CDR3nt: TGTGCCAGCAGCTTTGCGGGGGGAAACATTCAGTACTTC
abundance: many
j_gene: TRBJ2-4
d_gene: TRBD2
v_gene: TRBV7-2

CDR3aa: CSARVGEFDTDTQYF
CDR3nt: TGCAGTGCTAGAGTAGGAGAGTTCGACACAGATACGCAGTATTTT
abundance: NA
j_gene: TRBJ2-3
d_gene: NA
v_gene: TRBV20-1

CDR3aa: CASGGSREGTQYF
CDR3nt: TGTGCCAGCGGAGGTAGCAGGGAGGGGACCCAGTACTTC
abundance: NA
j_gene: TRBJ2-5
d_gene: TRBD2
v_gene: TRBV12-3/TRBV12-4

CDR3aa: CSVGWVGTNTEAFF
CDR3nt: TGCAGCGTCGGTTGGGTAGGGACGAACACTGAAGCTTTCTTT
abundance: few
j_gene: TRBJ1-1
d_gene: NA
v_gene: TRBV29-1

CDR3aa: CASSRGTAISGYNSPLHF
CDR3nt: TGTGCCAGCAGCCGCGGGACAGCAATCAGCGGGTATAATTCACCCCTCCACTTT
abundance: NA
j_gene: TRBJ1-6
d_gene: TRBD1
v_gene: TRBV6-1

CDR3aa: CASRKGPNYEQYF
CDR3nt: TGTGCCAGCAGGAAGGGACCGAACTACGAGCAGTACTTC
abundance: NA
j_gene: TRBJ2-7
d_gene: NA
v_gene: TRBV11-2

CDR3aa: CASSQDVGMGGYTF
CDR3nt: TGCGCCAGCAGCCAAGACGTGGGAATGGGAGGCTACACCTTC
abundance: many
j_gene: TRBJ1-2
d_gene: NA
v_gene: TRBV4-3